This entry describes one T cell receptor (beta chain). From blood CD8+ and CD4+ T cells, the TCR beta chain was sequenced. About 0.5 to 1 ug RNA was reverse transcribed with random hexamers. Multiplex PCR with immunoSEQ amplified the TCR beta CDR3 across 54 Vbeta and 13 Jbeta. TCRdb fed the immunoSEQ multiplex PCR reads into MiXCR, producing one record per CDR3 protein. The table lists 150,000 or so distinct CDR3 sequences, about 94% of them singletons. The J segment lost 3 bases and the V segment lost 3 bases, leaving 4 bases of the junction unmatched. Germline V gene lookup returns CDR1 SEHNR and CDR2 FQNEAQ (reference sequence). This CDR3 region has 15 residues. The data are from a study of CD8 T cells in Susac syndrome.

The rearrangement uses TRBV7-9 and TRBJ1-5; 8 nucleotides agree with TRBD1. Sequencing used CD8+ T cells from PBMCs. This TCR was sampled from a human donor with multiple sclerosis. The CDR3 DNA is TGTGCCAGCAGCTTTTCGGACAGGGACAATCAGCCCCAGCATTTT. It translates to CASSFSDRDNQPQHF. Together with reference TRBV7-9 and TRBJ1-5, the CDR3 gives the full variable domain: DTGVSQNPRHKITKRGQNVTFRCDPISEHNRLYWYRQTLGQGPEFLTYFQNEAQLEKSRLLSDRFSAERPKGSFSTLEIQRTEQGDSAMYLCASSFSDRDNQPQHFGDGTRLSIL.